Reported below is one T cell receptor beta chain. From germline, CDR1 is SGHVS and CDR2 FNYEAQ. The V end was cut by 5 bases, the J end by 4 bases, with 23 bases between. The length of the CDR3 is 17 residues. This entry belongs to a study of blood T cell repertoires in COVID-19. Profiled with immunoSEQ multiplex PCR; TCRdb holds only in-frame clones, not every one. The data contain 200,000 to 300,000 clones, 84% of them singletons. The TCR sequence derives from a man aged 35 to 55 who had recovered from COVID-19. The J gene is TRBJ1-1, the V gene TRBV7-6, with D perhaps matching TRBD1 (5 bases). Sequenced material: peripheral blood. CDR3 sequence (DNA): TGTGCCAGCAGCGATGGGCCGGGACTGATAACGAGCACTGAAGCTTTCTTT. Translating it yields CASSDGPGLITSTEAFF.